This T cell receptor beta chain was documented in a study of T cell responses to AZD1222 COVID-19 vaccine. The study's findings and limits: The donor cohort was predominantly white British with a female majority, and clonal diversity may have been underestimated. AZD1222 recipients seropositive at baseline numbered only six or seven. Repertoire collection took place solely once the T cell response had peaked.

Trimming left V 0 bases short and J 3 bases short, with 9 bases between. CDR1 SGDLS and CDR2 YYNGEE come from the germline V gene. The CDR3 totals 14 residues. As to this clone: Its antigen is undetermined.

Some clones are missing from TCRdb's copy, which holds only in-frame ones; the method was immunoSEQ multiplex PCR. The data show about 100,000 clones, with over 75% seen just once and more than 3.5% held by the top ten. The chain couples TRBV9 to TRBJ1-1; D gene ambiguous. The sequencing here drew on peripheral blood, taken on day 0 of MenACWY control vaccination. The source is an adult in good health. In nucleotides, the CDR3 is TGTGCCAGCAGCGTAGGCATGGACTACACTGAAGCTTTCTTT. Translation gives CASSVGMDYTEAFF.